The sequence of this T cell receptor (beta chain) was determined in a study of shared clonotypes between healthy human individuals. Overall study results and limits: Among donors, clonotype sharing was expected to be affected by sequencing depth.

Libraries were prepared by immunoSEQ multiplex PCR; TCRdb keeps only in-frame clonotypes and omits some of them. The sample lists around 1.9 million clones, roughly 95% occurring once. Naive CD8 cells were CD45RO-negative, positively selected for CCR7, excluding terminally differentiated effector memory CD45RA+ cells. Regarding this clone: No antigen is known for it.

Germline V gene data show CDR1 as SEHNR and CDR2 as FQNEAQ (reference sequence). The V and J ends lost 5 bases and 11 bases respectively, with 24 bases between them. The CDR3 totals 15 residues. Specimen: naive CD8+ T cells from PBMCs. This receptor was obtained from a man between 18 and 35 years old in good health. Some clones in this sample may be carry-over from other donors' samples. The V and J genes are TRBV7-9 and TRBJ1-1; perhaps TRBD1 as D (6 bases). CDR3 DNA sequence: TGTGCCAGCAGCCCCGGGGACAAACGACGGGGATCGGCTTTCTTT. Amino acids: CASSPGDKRRGSAFF.